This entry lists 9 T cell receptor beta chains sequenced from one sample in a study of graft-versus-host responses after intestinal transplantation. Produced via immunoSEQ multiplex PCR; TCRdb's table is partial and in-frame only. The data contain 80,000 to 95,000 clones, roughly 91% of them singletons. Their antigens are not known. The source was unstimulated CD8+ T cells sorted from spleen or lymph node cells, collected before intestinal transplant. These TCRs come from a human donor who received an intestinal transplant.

CDR3 nucleotide sequence: TGTGCCAGCAGCCCCGGCCCGGGGGGCCACGAGCAGTACTTC. Its translation is CASSPGPGGHEQYF. This sequence joins TRBV9 and TRBJ2-7, with D possibly TRBD2 on 7 matching bases. Germline V lookup: CDR1 SGDLS, CDR2 YYNGEE. CDR3 length equals 14 residues. The V end lost 4 bases, the J end lost 5 bases, and 16 bases lay between the germline ends. Looking up the rest from reference TRBV9 and TRBJ2-7 gives the full variable domain: DSGVTQTPKHLITATGQRVTLRCSPRSGDLSVYWYQQSLDQGLQFLIQYYNGEERAKGNILERFSAQQFPDLHSELNLSSLELGDSALYFCASSPGPGGHEQYFGPGTRLTVT.

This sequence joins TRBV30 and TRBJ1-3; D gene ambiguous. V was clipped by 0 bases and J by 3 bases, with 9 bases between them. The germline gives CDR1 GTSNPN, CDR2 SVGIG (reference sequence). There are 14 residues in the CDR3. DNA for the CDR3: TGTGCCTGGAGTGTACAAGGAGATGGAAACACCATATATTTT. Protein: CAWSVQGDGNTIYF.

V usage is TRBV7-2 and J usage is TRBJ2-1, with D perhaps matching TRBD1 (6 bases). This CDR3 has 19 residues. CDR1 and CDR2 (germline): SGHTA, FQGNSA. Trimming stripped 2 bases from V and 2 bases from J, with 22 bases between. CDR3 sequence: CASSLREGDIGQTYNEQFF. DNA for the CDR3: TGTGCCAGCAGCTTACGGGAAGGAGATATAGGACAGACCTACAATGAGCAGTTCTTC.

CDR3 region: CASRPQMTGELFF. DNA of the CDR3: TGTGCCAGCAGGCCTCAGATGACCGGGGAGCTGTTTTTT. This chain connects TRBV27 to TRBJ2-2; no clear D gene. The germline V and J ends were trimmed by 6 bases and 5 bases, with 10 bases remaining between them. The CDR3 is 13 amino acids. Germline V lookup: CDR1 MNHEY, CDR2 SMNVEV (reference sequence).

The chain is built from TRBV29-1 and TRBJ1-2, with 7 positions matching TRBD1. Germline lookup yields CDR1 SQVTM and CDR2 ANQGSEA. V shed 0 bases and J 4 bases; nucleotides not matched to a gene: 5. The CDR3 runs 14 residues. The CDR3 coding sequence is TGCAGCGTTGAAGACGAGACAGGGTCCTATGGCTACACCTTC. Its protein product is CSVEDETGSYGYTF.

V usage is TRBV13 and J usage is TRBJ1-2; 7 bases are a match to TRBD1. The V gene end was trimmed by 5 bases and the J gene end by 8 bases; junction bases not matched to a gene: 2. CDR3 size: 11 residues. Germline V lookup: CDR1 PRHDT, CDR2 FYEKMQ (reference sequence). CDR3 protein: CASSDRVGYTF. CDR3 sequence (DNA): TGTGCCAGCAGCGACAGGGTAGGCTACACCTTC. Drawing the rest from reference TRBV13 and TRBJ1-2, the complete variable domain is AAGVIQSPRHLIKEKRETATLKCYPIPRHDTVYWYQQGPGQDPQFLISFYEKMQSDKGSIPDRFSAQQFSDYHSELNMSSLELGDSALYFCASSDRVGYTFGSGTRLTVV.

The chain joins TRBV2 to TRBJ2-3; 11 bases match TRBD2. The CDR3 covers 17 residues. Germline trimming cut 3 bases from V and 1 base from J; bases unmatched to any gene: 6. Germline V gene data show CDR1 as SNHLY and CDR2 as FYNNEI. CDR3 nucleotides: TGTGCCAGCAGTGATTTAGGGACTAGCGGAGGCACAGATACGCAGTATTTT. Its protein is CASSDLGTSGGTDTQYF.

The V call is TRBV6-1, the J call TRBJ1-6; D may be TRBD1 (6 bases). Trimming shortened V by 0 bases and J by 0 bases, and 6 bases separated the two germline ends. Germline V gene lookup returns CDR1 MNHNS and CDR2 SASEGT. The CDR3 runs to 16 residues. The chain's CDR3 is CASSEADSSYNSPLHF. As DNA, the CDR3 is TGTGCCAGCAGTGAAGCGGACAGCTCCTATAATTCACCCCTCCACTTT.

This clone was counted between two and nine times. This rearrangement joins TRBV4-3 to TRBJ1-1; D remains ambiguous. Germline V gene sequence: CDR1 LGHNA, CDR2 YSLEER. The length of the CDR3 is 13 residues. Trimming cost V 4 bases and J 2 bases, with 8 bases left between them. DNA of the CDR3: TGCGCCAGCAGCCCTACAGTAAACACTGAAGCTTTCTTT. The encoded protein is CASSPTVNTEAFF.